The present T cell receptor (beta chain) was sequenced within a study of radiation and T cells in renal cell carcinoma. The protocol was immunoSEQ multiplex PCR, while the TCRdb copy is restricted to in-frame clones and leaves out a portion. Of roughly 82,000 clones detected, nearly 90% appear once; the ten largest clones hold 5.5% to 7%. Germline assignment: CDR1 SGHTA and CDR2 FQGNSA. This CDR3 spans 13 amino acids. V dropped 1 base and J dropped 2 bases, with 6 bases sitting between them. As for time point: blood 4 weeks post-SBRT, at nephrectomy. Treatment denoted: 15 Gy SBRT to primary tumor, nephrectomy 4 weeks later.

This TCR came from a woman in her 70s with renal cell carcinoma. The chain combines TRBV7-2 with TRBJ2-7; D not resolved. The starting material was blood, obtained from a patient whose treatment included radiotherapy and nephrectomy. CDR3 sequence reads: CASSLGTAYEQYF. The DNA of the CDR3 is TGTGCCAGCAGCTTAGGTACGGCCTACGAGCAGTACTTC.